This T cell receptor (beta chain) was retrieved from a study of cytomegalovirus exposure and HLA in healthy donors. On the study more broadly: Later, an analysis reported that the 130 or so validation repertoires had used the same platform as the approximately 680 first-cohort repertoires.

Germline-derived CDR1 and CDR2 are SNHLY and FYNNEI. The CDR3 consists of 16 residues. With 3 bases removed from V and 0 bases from J, the gap between germline ends came to 14 bases. As regards this clone: What it binds is not known.

TCRdb's table, derived via immunoSEQ multiplex PCR, lists solely in-frame clones and lacks some. The sample yields roughly 43,000 clones, roughly 93% seen once. Findings of the study overall: Reports showed the classifier diagnosing cytomegalovirus status with high specificity and sensitivity. The dataset shows that most TCR sequences were rare, while some public TCRs occurred in many donors.

Sequencing was carried out using PBMCs. The genes are TRBV2 and TRBJ1-2; D perhaps matches TRBD1 (5 bases). The TCR comes from a woman younger than 35 in good health and CMV-seronegative. The CDR3 DNA reads TGTGCCAGCAGTGACTCTACAGGCCCTGCTAACTATGGCTACACCTTC. Its protein product is CASSDSTGPANYGYTF. Full variable domain (outside the CDR3, taken from reference TRBV2 and TRBJ1-2): EPEVTQTPSHQVTQMGQEVILRCVPISNHLYFYWYRQILGQKVEFLVSFYNNEISEKSEIFDDQFSVERPDGSNFTLKIRSTKLEDSAMYFCASSDSTGPANYGYTFGSGTRLTVV.